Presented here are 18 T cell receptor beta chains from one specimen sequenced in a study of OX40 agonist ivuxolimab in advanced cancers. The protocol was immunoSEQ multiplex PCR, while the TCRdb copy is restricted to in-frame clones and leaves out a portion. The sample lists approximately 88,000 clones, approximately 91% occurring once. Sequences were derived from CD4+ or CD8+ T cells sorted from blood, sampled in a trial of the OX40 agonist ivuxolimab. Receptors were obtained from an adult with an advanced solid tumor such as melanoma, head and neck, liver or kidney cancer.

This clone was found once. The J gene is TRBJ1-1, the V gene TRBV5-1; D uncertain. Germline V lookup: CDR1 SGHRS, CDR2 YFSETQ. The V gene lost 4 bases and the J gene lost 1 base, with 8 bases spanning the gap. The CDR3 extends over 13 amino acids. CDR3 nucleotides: TGCGCCAGCAGCCCCCGACCGAACACTGAAGCTTTCTTT. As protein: CASSPRPNTEAFF.

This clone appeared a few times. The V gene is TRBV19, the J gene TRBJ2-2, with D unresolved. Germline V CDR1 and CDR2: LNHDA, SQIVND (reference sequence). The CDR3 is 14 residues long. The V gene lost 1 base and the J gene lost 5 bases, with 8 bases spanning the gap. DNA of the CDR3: TGTGCCAGTAGTATAGTATCGATGACCGGGGAGCTGTTTTTT. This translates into CASSIVSMTGELFF.

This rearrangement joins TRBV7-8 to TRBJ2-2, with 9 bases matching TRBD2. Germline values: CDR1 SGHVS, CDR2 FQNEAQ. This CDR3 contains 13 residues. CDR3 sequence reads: CATRTSATGELFF. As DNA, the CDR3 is TGTGCGACCAGGACTAGCGCCACCGGGGAGCTGTTTTTT. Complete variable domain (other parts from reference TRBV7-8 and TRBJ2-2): GAGVSQSPRYKVAKRGQDVALRCDPISGHVSLFWYQQALGQGPEFLTYFQNEAQLDKSGLPSDRFFAERPEGSVSTLKIQRTQQEDSAVYLCATRTSATGELFFGEGSRLTVL.

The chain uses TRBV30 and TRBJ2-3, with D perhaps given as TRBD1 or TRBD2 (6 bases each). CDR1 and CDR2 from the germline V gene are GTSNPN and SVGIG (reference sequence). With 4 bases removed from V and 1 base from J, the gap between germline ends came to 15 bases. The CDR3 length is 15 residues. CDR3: CAWKSGGPGTDTQYF. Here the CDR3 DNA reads TGTGCCTGGAAAAGTGGGGGGCCGGGCACAGATACGCAGTATTTT.

The CDR3 DNA follows: TGTGCCAGCAGCGTAGAGGGGAGGGTGCCCGGGGAGCTGTTTTTT. It translates to CASSVEGRVPGELFF. V is TRBV9 and J is TRBJ2-2, with 7 bases matching TRBD2. V dropped 0 bases and J dropped 6; count of bases not matched to a gene: 5. The CDR3 loop spans 15 amino acids. CDR1 and CDR2 (germline): SGDLS, YYNGEE.

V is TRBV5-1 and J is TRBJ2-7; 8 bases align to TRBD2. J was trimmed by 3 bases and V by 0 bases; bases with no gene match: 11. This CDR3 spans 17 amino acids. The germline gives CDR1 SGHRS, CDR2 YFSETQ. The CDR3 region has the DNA TGCGCCAGCAGCTTGGGGGCGGTCGGCGGGAGGATCTACGAGCAGTACTTC. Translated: CASSLGAVGGRIYEQYF.

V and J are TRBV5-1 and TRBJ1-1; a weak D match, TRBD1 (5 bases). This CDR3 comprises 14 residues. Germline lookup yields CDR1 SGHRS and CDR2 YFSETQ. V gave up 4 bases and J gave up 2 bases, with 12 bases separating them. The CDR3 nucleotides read TGCGCCAGCAGCCAGTCCGGGGGTAACACTGAAGCTTTCTTT. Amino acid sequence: CASSQSGGNTEAFF.

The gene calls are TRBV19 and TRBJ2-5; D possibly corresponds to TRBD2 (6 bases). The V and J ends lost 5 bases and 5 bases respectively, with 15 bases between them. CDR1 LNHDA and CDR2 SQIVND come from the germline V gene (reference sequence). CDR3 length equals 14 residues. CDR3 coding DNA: TGTGCCAGTAGTGGAGGGAGGACGTGGGAGACCCAGTACTTC. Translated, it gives CASSGGRTWETQYF.

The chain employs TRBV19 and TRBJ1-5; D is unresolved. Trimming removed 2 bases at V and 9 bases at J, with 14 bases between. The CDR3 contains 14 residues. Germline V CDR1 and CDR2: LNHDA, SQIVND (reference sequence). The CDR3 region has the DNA TGTGCCAGTAGTATACAAGGGTCGAGACGGCCCCAGCATTTT. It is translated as CASSIQGSRRPQHF.

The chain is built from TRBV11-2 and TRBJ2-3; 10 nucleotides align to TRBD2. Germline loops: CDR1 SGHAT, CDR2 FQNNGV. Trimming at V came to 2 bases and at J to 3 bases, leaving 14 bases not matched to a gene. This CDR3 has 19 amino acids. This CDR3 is CASSLFTASGGIGTDTQYF. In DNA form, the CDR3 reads TGTGCCAGCAGCTTATTCACGGCTAGCGGGGGAATCGGGACAGATACGCAGTATTTT.

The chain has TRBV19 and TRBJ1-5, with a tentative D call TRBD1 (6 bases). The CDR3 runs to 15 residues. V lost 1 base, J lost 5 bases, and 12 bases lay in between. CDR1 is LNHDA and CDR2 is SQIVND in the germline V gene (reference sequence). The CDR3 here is CASSIVGDTYQPQHF. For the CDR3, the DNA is TGTGCCAGTAGTATAGTGGGGGACACCTATCAGCCCCAGCATTTT.

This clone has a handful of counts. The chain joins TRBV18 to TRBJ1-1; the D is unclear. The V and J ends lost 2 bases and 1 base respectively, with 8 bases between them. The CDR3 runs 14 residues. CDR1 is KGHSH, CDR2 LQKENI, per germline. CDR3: CASSPRAGNTEAFF. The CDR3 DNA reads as TGTGCCAGCTCACCAAGGGCAGGGAACACTGAAGCTTTCTTT.

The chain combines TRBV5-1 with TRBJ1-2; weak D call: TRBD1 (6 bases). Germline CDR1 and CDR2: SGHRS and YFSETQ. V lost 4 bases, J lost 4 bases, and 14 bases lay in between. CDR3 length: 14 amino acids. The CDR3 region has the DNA TGCGCCAGCAGCGCAGCACAGGGAAGCTATGGCTACACCTTC. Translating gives CASSAAQGSYGYTF. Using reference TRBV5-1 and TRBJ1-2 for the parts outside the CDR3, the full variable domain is KAGVTQTPRYLIKTRGQQVTLSCSPISGHRSVSWYQQTPGQGLQFLFEYFSETQRNKGNFPGRFSGRQFSNSRSEMNVSTLELGDSALYLCASSAAQGSYGYTFGSGTRLTVV.

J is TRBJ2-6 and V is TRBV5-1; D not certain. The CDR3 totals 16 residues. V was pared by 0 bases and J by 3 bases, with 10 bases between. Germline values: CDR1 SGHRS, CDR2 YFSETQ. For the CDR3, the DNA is TGCGCCAGCAGCTTGGGGGTTAGGGATGGGGCCAACGTCCTGACTTTC. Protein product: CASSLGVRDGANVLTF.

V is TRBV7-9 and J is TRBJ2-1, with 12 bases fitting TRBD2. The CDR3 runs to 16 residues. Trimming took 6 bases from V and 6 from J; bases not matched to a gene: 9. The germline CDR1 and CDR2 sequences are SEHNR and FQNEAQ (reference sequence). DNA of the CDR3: TGTGCCAGCAGACCGGCGACTAGCGGGAGCTTCAATGAGCAGTTCTTC. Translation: CASRPATSGSFNEQFF. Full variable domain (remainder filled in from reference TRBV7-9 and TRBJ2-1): DTGVSQNPRHKITKRGQNVTFRCDPISEHNRLYWYRQTLGQGPEFLTYFQNEAQLEKSRLLSDRFSAERPKGSFSTLEIQRTEQGDSAMYLCASRPATSGSFNEQFFGPGTRLTVL.

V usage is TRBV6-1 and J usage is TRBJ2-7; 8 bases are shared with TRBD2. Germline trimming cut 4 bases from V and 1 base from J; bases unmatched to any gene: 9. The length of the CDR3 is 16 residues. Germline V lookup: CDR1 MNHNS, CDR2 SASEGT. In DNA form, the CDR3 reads TGTGCCAGCAGTGTGCGGTCAGCGGGGGCTTCCTACGAGCAGTACTTC. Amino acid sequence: CASSVRSAGASYEQYF.

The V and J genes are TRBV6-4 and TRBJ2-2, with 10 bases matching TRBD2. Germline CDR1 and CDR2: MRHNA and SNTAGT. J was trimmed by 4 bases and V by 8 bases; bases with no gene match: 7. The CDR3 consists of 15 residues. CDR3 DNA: TGTGCCAGCCAACTCGTAGCGGGGGGCACCGGGGAGCTGTTTTTT. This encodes CASQLVAGGTGELFF.

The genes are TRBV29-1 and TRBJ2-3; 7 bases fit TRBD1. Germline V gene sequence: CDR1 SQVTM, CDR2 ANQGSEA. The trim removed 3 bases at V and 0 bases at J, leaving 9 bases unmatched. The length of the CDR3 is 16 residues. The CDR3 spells CSVDSGTARSTDTQYF. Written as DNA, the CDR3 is TGCAGCGTTGATTCCGGGACAGCCAGAAGCACAGATACGCAGTATTTT.